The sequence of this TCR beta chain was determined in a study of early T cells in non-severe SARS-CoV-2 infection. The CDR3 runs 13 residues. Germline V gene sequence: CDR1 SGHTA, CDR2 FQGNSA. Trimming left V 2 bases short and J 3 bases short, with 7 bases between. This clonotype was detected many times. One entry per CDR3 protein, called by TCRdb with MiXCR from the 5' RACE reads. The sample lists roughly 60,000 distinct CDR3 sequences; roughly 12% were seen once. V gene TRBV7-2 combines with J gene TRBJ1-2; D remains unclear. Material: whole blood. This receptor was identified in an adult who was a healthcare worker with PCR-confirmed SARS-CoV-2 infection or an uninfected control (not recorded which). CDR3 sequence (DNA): TGTGCCAGCAGCTTACCAGGATACTATGGCTACACCTTC. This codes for CASSLPGYYGYTF.